The 11 T cell receptor beta chains below were found in one sample sequenced in a study of cytomegalovirus exposure and HLA in healthy donors. 13 Jbeta primers and 60 Vbeta primers were used for the PCR. Produced via immunoSEQ multiplex PCR; TCRdb's table is partial and in-frame only. This sample has about 160,000 clones; 75% to 90% occur once, and the top ten carry 1.5%. Sequencing was done on a sample of PBMCs. The receptors stem from a young woman in good health and CMV-seronegative.

This sequence joins TRBV10-3 and TRBJ2-4, with D tentatively TRBD2 (6 bases). Germline V lookup: CDR1 ENHRY, CDR2 SYGVKD. V was shortened by 10 bases and J by 1 base, with 11 bases between the two germline ends. This CDR3 has 13 residues. This chain's CDR3 is CATYSGAKNIQYF. Here the CDR3 DNA reads TGTGCCACCTACAGCGGGGCCAAAAACATTCAGTACTTC.

The rearrangement links TRBV7-9 to TRBJ1-5, with 9 bases aligning to TRBD1. With 5 bases clipped from V and 1 base from J, the junction kept 6 bases outside the gene matches. CDR1 is SEHNR, CDR2 FQNEAQ, per germline (reference sequence). This CDR3 contains 16 residues. Here the CDR3 DNA reads TGTGCCAGCAGCAACCGGGACAGGGAGAGCAATCAGCCCCAGCATTTT. Its translation is CASSNRDRESNQPQHF.

V and J are TRBV27 and TRBJ2-7, with 13 bases aligning to TRBD2. After removal of 6 bases from V and 7 bases from J, the junction contained 15 bases not matched to a gene. The CDR3 runs 17 residues. Germline values: CDR1 MNHEY, CDR2 SMNVEV (reference sequence). The CDR3 is CASRKTGLAGTLGEQYF. The CDR3, as DNA: TGTGCCAGCAGGAAGACGGGACTAGCGGGGACCCTGGGAGAGCAGTACTTC.

This chain links TRBV15 with TRBJ1-6; D gene ambiguous. Per germline, CDR1 LNHNV and CDR2 YYDKDF (reference sequence). The CDR3 has 13 amino acids. Trimming stripped 3 bases from V and 7 bases from J, with 7 bases between. The CDR3 nucleotides read TGTGCCACCAGCAGGAGGGCGAATTCACCCCTCCACTTT. Protein product: CATSRRANSPLHF. The full variable domain, its missing parts supplied by reference TRBV15 and TRBJ1-6, is DAMVIQNPRYQVTQFGKPVTLSCSQTLNHNVMYWYQQKSSQAPKLLFHYYDKDFNNEADTPDNFQSRRPNTSFCFLDIRSPGLGDTAMYLCATSRRANSPLHFGNGTRLTVT.

The chain joins TRBV2 to TRBJ2-3; the D is unclear. V was trimmed by 1 base and J by 9 bases, leaving 5 bases between them. This CDR3 has 11 amino acids. CDR1 and CDR2 (germline): SNHLY, FYNNEI. CDR3 in amino acids: CASSEGPTQYF. As DNA, the CDR3 is TGTGCCAGCAGTGAAGGGCCAACGCAGTATTTT.

The chain couples TRBV5-1 to TRBJ2-1, with D perhaps TRBD2 (6 bases). The CDR3 contains 15 residues. Germline-derived CDR1 and CDR2 are SGHRS and YFSETQ. With 4 bases removed from V and 6 bases from J, the gap between germline ends came to 17 bases. The CDR3 sequence: CASSPGTPGRNEQFF. As DNA, the CDR3 is TGCGCCAGCAGCCCCGGGACTCCGGGGCGCAATGAGCAGTTCTTC.

This chain joins TRBV5-5 and TRBJ2-1; 7 bases map to TRBD1. CDR1 SGHKS and CDR2 YYEKEE come from the germline V gene (reference sequence). The CDR3 consists of 14 residues. J was trimmed by 7 bases and V by 4 bases; bases with no gene match: 8. The CDR3 loop reads CASSGITGVNEQFF. The CDR3 DNA is TGTGCCAGCAGCGGAATAACAGGGGTGAATGAGCAGTTCTTC.

The chain joins TRBV5-4 to TRBJ1-2; 8 bases are shared with TRBD1. Unmatched junction bases numbered 6, after V lost 4 bases and J lost 7 bases. This CDR3 has 13 residues. Germline values: CDR1 SGHNT, CDR2 YYREEE (reference sequence). The CDR3 DNA reads TGTGCCAGCAGCCCGGGACAGGAGTCTGGCTACACCTTC. The encoded protein is CASSPGQESGYTF.

The rearrangement joins TRBV5-1 to TRBJ2-3; 10 nucleotides align to TRBD2. The CDR3 extends over 17 amino acids. Germline values: CDR1 SGHRS, CDR2 YFSETQ. The V gene end was trimmed by 1 base and the J gene end by 7 bases; junction bases not matched to a gene: 12. CDR3 loop: CASSLSSGGPTFHTQYF. The CDR3 DNA follows: TGCGCCAGCAGCTTGTCTAGCGGGGGCCCAACCTTCCATACGCAGTATTTT. The whole variable domain, remainder taken from reference TRBV5-1 and TRBJ2-3, is KAGVTQTPRYLIKTRGQQVTLSCSPISGHRSVSWYQQTPGQGLQFLFEYFSETQRNKGNFPGRFSGRQFSNSRSEMNVSTLELGDSALYLCASSLSSGGPTFHTQYFGPGTRLTVL.

The chain carries TRBV28 and TRBJ1-3; 7 nucleotides align to TRBD1. The CDR3 has 16 residues. V gave up 7 bases and J gave up 4 bases; unmatched junction bases: 13. Germline V gene sequence: CDR1 MDHEN, CDR2 SYDVKM. The CDR3 protein is CASTSPRGAGGNTIYF. The CDR3 DNA reads as TGTGCCAGCACCTCGCCCAGGGGGGCGGGAGGAAACACCATATATTTT.

The chain has TRBV6-1 and TRBJ2-2; no firm D call. Trimming shortened V by 5 bases and J by 8 bases, and 9 bases separated the two germline ends. Looked up from germline, CDR1 is MNHNS and CDR2 is SASEGT. The CDR3 loop spans 12 amino acids. CDR3 in DNA: TGTGCCAGCAGTTCCGAGGTGGGGGAGCTGTTTTTT. Translation: CASSSEVGELFF.